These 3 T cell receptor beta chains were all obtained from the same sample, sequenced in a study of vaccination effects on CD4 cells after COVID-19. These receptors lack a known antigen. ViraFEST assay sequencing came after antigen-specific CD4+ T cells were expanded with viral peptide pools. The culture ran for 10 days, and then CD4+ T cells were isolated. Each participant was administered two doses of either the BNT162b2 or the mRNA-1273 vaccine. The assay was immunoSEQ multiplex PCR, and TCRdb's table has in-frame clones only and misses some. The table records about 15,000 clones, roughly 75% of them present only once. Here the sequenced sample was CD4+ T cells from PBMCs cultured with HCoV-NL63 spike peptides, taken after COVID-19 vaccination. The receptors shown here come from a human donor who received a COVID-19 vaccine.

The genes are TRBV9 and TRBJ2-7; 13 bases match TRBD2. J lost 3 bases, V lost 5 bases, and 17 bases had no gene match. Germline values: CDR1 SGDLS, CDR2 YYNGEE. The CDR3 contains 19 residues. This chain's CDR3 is CASSRSFGLAGAPGYEQYF. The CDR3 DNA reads TGTGCCAGCAGTCGATCCTTTGGACTAGCGGGGGCCCCAGGCTACGAGCAGTACTTC.

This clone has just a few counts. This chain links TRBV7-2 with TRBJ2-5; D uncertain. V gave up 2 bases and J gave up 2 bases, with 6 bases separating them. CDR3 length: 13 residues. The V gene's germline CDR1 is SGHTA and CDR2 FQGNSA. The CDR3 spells CASSLRIQETQYF. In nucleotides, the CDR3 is TGTGCCAGCAGCTTACGCATTCAAGAGACCCAGTACTTC.

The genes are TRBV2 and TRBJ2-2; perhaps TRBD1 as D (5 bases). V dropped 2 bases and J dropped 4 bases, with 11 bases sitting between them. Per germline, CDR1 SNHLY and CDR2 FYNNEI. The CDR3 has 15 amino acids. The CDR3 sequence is CASSELGRGTGELFF. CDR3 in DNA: TGTGCCAGCAGTGAATTGGGGCGCGGCACCGGGGAGCTGTTTTTT.